One and the same sample provided the 10 T cell receptor beta chains below, sequenced in a study of cytomegalovirus exposure and HLA in healthy donors. The PCR employed 60 Vbeta primers together with 13 Jbeta primers. Using immunoSEQ multiplex PCR, the repertoire was profiled, and TCRdb retains in-frame clones only, with some absent. The sample has about 160,000 clones, around 75% seen once. The sample consisted of PBMCs. The origin of the receptors is a female donor in good health and CMV-seronegative.

This rearrangement joins TRBV7-2 to TRBJ2-3; D may be TRBD2 (5 bases). The germline V gene encodes CDR1 SGHTA and CDR2 FQGNSA. The V gene lost 4 bases and the J gene lost 0 bases, with 14 bases spanning the gap. This CDR3 region has 16 residues. The CDR3 DNA reads as TGTGCCAGCAGCTCACTAGGCCGTGGGAGCACAGATACGCAGTATTTT. Translated, it gives CASSSLGRGSTDTQYF.

The J gene is TRBJ2-1, the V gene TRBV10-3; unclear D gene. CDR3 length equals 14 residues. The V gene's germline CDR1 is ENHRY and CDR2 SYGVKD. V lost 4 bases to trimming and J lost 7 bases, with 14 bases between them. The CDR3 bases are TGTGCCATCAGTGGCGAAGAACTCTGGAATGAGCAGTTCTTC. It translates to CAISGEELWNEQFF.

The rearrangement links TRBV7-9 to TRBJ1-2; D is unresolved. Germline V gene data show CDR1 as SEHNR and CDR2 as FQNEAQ (reference sequence). V was cut by 5 bases and J by 1 base, with 5 bases left in between. CDR3 length: 12 residues. CDR3 residues: CASSPLNYGYTF. CDR3 sequence (DNA): TGTGCCAGCAGCCCCCTTAACTATGGCTACACCTTC.

The chain uses TRBV7-2 and TRBJ1-1, with 10 bases aligning to TRBD1. The germline CDR1 and CDR2 sequences are SGHTA and FQGNSA. The CDR3 is 15 amino acids. V lost 5 bases, J lost 4 bases, and 7 bases stayed unmatched. This CDR3 reads CASSTRQGAVTEAFF. CDR3 DNA: TGTGCCAGCAGCACAAGACAGGGGGCAGTCACTGAAGCTTTCTTT.

The chain recombines TRBV18 with TRBJ1-3, with D perhaps matching TRBD1 (6 bases). The CDR3 covers 17 residues. Trimming stripped 3 bases from V and 2 bases from J, with 17 bases between. Germline V gene lookup returns CDR1 KGHSH and CDR2 LQKENI. The CDR3 DNA sequence: TGTGCCAGCTCACCCGAGTACAGGGCTTTTCCTGGAAACACCATATATTTT. This gives the protein CASSPEYRAFPGNTIYF.

The V gene is TRBV7-9, the J gene TRBJ1-1; D may be TRBD1 (6 bases). V shed 1 base and J shed 10 bases, with 10 bases lying between them. CDR1 and CDR2 from the germline V gene are SEHNR and FQNEAQ (reference sequence). The CDR3 length is 12 residues. CDR3 coding DNA: TGTGCCAGCAGCTTAGAACAGGGTCTAGCTTTCTTT. As protein: CASSLEQGLAFF.

This clone has just a few counts. The chain couples TRBV7-9 to TRBJ2-1, with D uncertain. CDR1 is SEHNR and CDR2 is FQNEAQ in the germline V gene (reference sequence). This CDR3 contains 12 residues. V shed 2 bases and J shed 4 bases, with 3 bases lying between them. This chain's CDR3 is CASSLPYNEQFF. CDR3 DNA: TGTGCCAGCAGCTTACCGTACAATGAGCAGTTCTTC.

The rearrangement uses TRBV9 and TRBJ2-7; 9 bases match TRBD2. Per germline, CDR1 SGDLS and CDR2 YYNGEE. CDR3 length: 15 residues. V dropped 0 bases and J dropped 5; count of bases not matched to a gene: 6. The CDR3 region has the DNA TGTGCCAGCAGCGTAGCCCTAGCGGGACGCCACGAGCAGTACTTC. Its translation: CASSVALAGRHEQYF.

This clone showed up just a few times. This chain connects TRBV4-2 to TRBJ1-5; D is unresolved. Trimming stripped 1 base from V and 5 bases from J, with 15 bases between. CDR1 and CDR2 from the germline V gene are LGHNA and YNFKEQ. CDR3 length: 16 residues. CDR3 DNA sequence: TGTGCCAGCAGCCAAGGCGACGGGTCCCTTTATCAGCCCCAGCATTTT. Its translation: CASSQGDGSLYQPQHF.

This clone was seen just once. The genes are TRBV7-6 and TRBJ1-4; 7 bases are shared with TRBD1. The CDR3 totals 13 residues. The germline V gene encodes CDR1 SGHVS and CDR2 FNYEAQ. The trim removed 0 bases at V and 12 bases at J, leaving 4 bases unmatched. This CDR3 is CASSLARQGELFF. CDR3 DNA sequence: TGTGCCAGCAGCTTAGCGCGACAGGGTGAACTGTTTTTT.